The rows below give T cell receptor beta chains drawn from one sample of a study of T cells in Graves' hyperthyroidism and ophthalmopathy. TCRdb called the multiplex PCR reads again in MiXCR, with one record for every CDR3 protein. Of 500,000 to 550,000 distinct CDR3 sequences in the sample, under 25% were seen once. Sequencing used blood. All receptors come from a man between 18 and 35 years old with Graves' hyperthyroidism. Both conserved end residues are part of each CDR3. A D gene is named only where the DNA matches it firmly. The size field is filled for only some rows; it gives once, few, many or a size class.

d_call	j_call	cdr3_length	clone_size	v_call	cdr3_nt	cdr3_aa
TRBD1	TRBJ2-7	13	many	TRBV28	TGTGCCAGCAGTCCAGGGACAGCCTCCGAGCAGTACTTC	CASSPGTASEQYF
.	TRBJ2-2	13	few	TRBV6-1	TGTGCCAGCCGGGGGCGGAACACCGGGGAGCTGTTTTTT	CASRGRNTGELFF
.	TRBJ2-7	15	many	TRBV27	TGTGCCAGCAGTTTACGGGGGACAAGTTCCTACGAGCAGTACTTC	CASSLRGTSSYEQYF
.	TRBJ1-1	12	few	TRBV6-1	TGTGCCAGCAGCGGGCTAGACACTGAAGCTTTCTTT	CASSGLDTEAFF
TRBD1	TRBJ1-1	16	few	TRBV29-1	TGCAGCGAAAACCCCCAGGGGGCAGTTGACGGCACTGAAGCTTTCTTT	CSENPQGAVDGTEAFF
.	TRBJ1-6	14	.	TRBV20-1	TGCAGTGCTAGGGAGAGCTCCTATAATTCACCCCTCCACTTT	CSARESSYNSPLHF
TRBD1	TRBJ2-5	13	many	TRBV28	TGTGCCACCATGGGACAGCTCCAAGAGACCCAGTACTTC	CATMGQLQETQYF
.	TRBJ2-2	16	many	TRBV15	TGTGCCACCAGCAGAGATAAGGGGCCGGACACCGGGGAGCTGTTTTTT	CATSRDKGPDTGELFF
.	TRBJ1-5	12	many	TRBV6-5	TGTGCCAGCAGACTCCCTGGTCAGCCCCAGCATTTT	CASRLPGQPQHF
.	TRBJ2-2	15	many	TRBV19	TGTGCCAGTAGTCCCCTAGTTCGGGACACCGGGGAGCTGTTTTTT	CASSPLVRDTGELFF
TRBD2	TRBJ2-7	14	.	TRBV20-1	TGCAGTGCTAGGTCGGGAGGGCAATCCTACGAGCAGTACTTC	CSARSGGQSYEQYF
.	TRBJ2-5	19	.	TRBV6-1	TGTGCCAGCAGTGTAATTGTCGCCAAAGGACTTTCTCGACAAGAGACCCAGTACTTC	CASSVIVAKGLSRQETQYF
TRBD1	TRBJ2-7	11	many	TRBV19	TGTGCCTCGGCAGGGGGTTACGAGCAGTACTTC	CASAGGYEQYF
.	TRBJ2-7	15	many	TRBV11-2	TGTGCCAGCAGTCCTTACGGGGTAGGGGACTACGAGCAGTACTTC	CASSPYGVGDYEQYF
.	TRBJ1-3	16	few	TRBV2	TGTGCCAGCAGTGAAGCGAGGACGGTCTCTGGAAACACCATATATTTT	CASSEARTVSGNTIYF
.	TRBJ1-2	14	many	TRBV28	TGTGCCAGCAGTTTACCCGGACAGAACTATGGCTACACCTTC	CASSLPGQNYGYTF
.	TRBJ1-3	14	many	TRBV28	TGTGCCAGCAGTTTAGACCCGCCCGGGAGAATCATATATTTT	CASSLDPPGRIIYF
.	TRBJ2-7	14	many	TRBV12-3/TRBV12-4	TGTGCTAGTAGTTTATCCATCGGACAGAGCGAGCAGTACTTC	CASSLSIGQSEQYF
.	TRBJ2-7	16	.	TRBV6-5	TGTGCCAGCAGCTCCCTCGGTAAGAGGAGCTCCTACGAGCAGTACTTC	CASSSLGKRSSYEQYF
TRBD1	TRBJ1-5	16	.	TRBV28	TGTGCCAGCAGCTTCACCTGGCCAGGGGGGGATCAGCCCCAGCATTTT	CASSFTWPGGDQPQHF
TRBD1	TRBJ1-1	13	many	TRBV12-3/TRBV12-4	TGTGCCAGCATTTGGACAGGGGGCACTGAAGCTTCCTTT	CASIWTGGTEASF
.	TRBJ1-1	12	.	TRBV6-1	TGTGCCAGCACTATCAACGCGGCTGAAGCTTTCTTT	CASTINAAEAFF
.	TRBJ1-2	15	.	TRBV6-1	TGTGCCAGCAGTGAAGGTTTTAGGGGGACCTATGGCTACACCTTC	CASSEGFRGTYGYTF
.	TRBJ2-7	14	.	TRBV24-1	TGTGCCACCAGCGCGGGACCCACCTATCGGGAGCAGTACTTC	CATSAGPTYREQYF
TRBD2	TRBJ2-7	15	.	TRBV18	TGTGCCAGCTCACCTACTAGCGGCCTCCACTACGAGCAGTACTTC	CASSPTSGLHYEQYF
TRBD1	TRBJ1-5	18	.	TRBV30	TGTGCCTGCCAGGCCGGGACAGGGGGACATCGGAGCAATCAGCCCCAGCATTTT	CACQAGTGGHRSNQPQHF
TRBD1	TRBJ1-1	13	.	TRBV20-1	TGCAGTGCTGGACAGGGGGGGAACACTGAAGCTTTCTTT	CSAGQGGNTEAFF
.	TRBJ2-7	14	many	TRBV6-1	TGTGCCAGCAGCCCCGACAGGTTGTCCCACGAGCAGTACTTC	CASSPDRLSHEQYF
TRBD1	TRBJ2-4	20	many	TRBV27	TGTGCCAGCAGTTCCCGTCCGATGGGACAGGCCGCCTTAGCCAAAAACATTCAGTACTTC	CASSSRPMGQAALAKNIQYF
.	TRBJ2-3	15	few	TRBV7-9	TGTGCCAGCAGCTACCAGGGGCCAACGGTCGATACGCAGTATTTT	CASSYQGPTVDTQYF
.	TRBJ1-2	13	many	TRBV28	TGTGCCAGCAGCTCGGGGAGGAGTGGTGGCTACACCTTC	CASSSGRSGGYTF
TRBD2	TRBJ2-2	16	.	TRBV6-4	TGTGCCAGCAGTGACACTAGCGGGGGGGCCACCGGGGAGCTGTTTTTT	CASSDTSGGATGELFF
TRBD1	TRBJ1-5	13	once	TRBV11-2	TGTGCCAGCAGCACACAGGGGTCCCACCCCCAGCATTTT	CASSTQGSHPQHF
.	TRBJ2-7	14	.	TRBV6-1	TGTGCCAGCAGTAGGTCGGGATTGGGGAGCGAGCAGTACTTC	CASSRSGLGSEQYF
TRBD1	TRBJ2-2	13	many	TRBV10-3	TGTGCCATCAGTGAACAGGGGACCGGGGAGCTGTTTTTT	CAISEQGTGELFF
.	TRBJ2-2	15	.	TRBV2	TGTGCCAGCAGGACGCGGGGTTCGAACACCGGGGAGCTGTTTTTT	CASRTRGSNTGELFF
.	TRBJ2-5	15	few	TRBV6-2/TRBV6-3	TGTGCCAGCAGTTACTCCCTAGGGGGGCAAGAGACCCAGTACTTC	CASSYSLGGQETQYF
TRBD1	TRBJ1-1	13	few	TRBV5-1	TGCGCCAGCGGCGGTCAGGGGGTCTCTGAAGCTTTCTTT	CASGGQGVSEAFF
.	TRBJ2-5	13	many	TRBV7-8	TGTGCCTGCGTCGGGCAGGGGTTGGAGACCCAGTACTTC	CACVGQGLETQYF
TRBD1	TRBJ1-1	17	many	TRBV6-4	TGTGCCAGCAGTCTAAGAGGACAGGGAGGGAGGAACACTGAAGCTTTCTTT	CASSLRGQGGRNTEAFF
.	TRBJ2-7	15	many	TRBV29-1	TGCAGCGTTGAAGATGCCGGGACATCCTCCTACGAGCAGTACTTC	CSVEDAGTSSYEQYF
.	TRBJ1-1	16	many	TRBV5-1	TGCGCCAGCAGCTTGGTGGCAGCCGGGAGGGACACTGAAGCTTTCTTT	CASSLVAAGRDTEAFF
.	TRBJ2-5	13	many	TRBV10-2	TGCGCCAGCAGTCCAATTGGCCGGGAGACCCAGTACTTC	CASSPIGRETQYF
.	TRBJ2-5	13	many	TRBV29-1	TGCAGCGCCCTGGACGGCTCCCAAGAGACCCAGTACTTC	CSALDGSQETQYF
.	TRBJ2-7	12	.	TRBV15	TGTGCCACCAGCAGCGGGGCCTACGAGCAGTACTTC	CATSSGAYEQYF
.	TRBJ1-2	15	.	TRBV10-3	TGTGCCATCACCTCAACGGCAGGGACCTCGAATGGCTACACCTTC	CAITSTAGTSNGYTF